The 21 T cell receptor beta chains below come from one sample, sequenced in a study of shared clonotypes between healthy human individuals. Only CD45RO-negative cells positively selected for CCR7 counted as naive CD8 cells, so terminally differentiated effector memory CD45RA+ cells were excluded. The table came from immunoSEQ multiplex PCR; TCRdb's copy has only in-frame clones and leaves some out. The table lists 1.5 million to 2.5 million clones, approximately 94% of them singletons. The sample taken for sequencing was naive CD8+ T cells sorted from blood. Receptors originate from a man aged 18 to 30 in good health.

J is TRBJ1-6 and V is TRBV7-9; TRBD1 agrees at 7 bases. The V segment lost 4 bases and the J segment 8 bases; nucleotides outside the gene matches: 8. Germline CDR1 and CDR2: SEHNR and FQNEAQ (reference sequence). CDR3 size: 15 residues. The CDR3 is CASSSSRGRDSPLHF. The DNA for the CDR3 is TGTGCCAGCAGCTCATCCAGGGGGAGAGATTCACCCCTCCACTTT.

The chain uses TRBV6-5 and TRBJ1-6; a weak D match, TRBD1 (6 bases). Trimming cost V 5 bases and J 8 bases, with 10 bases left between them. The CDR3 is 13 amino acids. Germline V gene sequence: CDR1 MNHEY, CDR2 SVGAGI. The CDR3 sequence: CASSTGLDSPLHF. DNA for the CDR3: TGTGCCAGCAGTACAGGGTTGGATTCACCCCTCCACTTT.

J is TRBJ1-4 and V is TRBV7-9; 8 nucleotides line up with TRBD1. The CDR3 covers 18 residues. J gave up 3 bases and V 4 bases, and 13 bases lay outside the gene matches. CDR1 is SEHNR, CDR2 FQNEAQ, per germline (reference sequence). The CDR3 region is CASSSSTGVIYSNEKLFF. The CDR3 nucleotides are TGTGCCAGCAGCTCCTCGACAGGGGTTATCTACTCTAATGAAAAACTGTTTTTT.

This clone is a singleton in its sample. Other DNA sequences of this sample code for an identical CDR3. This chain uses TRBV10-1 with TRBJ2-5, with D uncertain. The CDR3 contains 13 residues. V was shortened by 0 bases and J by 2 bases, with 4 bases between the two germline ends. Germline V gene data show CDR1 as WNHNN and CDR2 as SYGVQD (reference sequence). CDR3 amino acids: CASSESGQETQYF. Written as DNA, the CDR3 is TGCGCCAGCAGTGAGTCGGGGCAAGAGACCCAGTACTTC.

This clone occurred once. The V call is TRBV27, the J call TRBJ2-4; a weak D match, TRBD2 (6 bases). The germline CDR1 and CDR2 sequences are MNHEY and SMNVEV (reference sequence). Trimming shortened V by 9 bases and J by 1 base, and 10 bases separated the two germline ends. This CDR3 spans 13 amino acids. The CDR3 DNA reads TGTGCCAGAAGACTAGGTGCCAAAAACATTCAGTACTTC. This codes for CARRLGAKNIQYF.

The rearrangement joins TRBV5-5 to TRBJ2-7; D might be TRBD1 (6 bases). The CDR3 covers 14 residues. CDR1 and CDR2 from the germline V gene are SGHKS and YYEKEE (reference sequence). Trimming stripped 2 bases from V and 2 bases from J, with 11 bases between. In nucleotides, the CDR3 is TGTGCCAGCAGCTTCGACGGACAGCCCTACGAGCAGTACTTC. This translates into CASSFDGQPYEQYF.

The chain carries TRBV4-3 and TRBJ2-1; perhaps D is TRBD1 or TRBD2 (6 bases each). The V and J ends lost 0 bases and 3 bases respectively, with 12 bases between them. The germline V gene has CDR1 LGHNA and CDR2 YSLEER. The CDR3 covers 16 residues. CDR3 DNA sequence: TGCGCCAGCAGCCAAGATGCGGGGACACTCTACAATGAGCAGTTCTTC. It yields the protein CASSQDAGTLYNEQFF.

The V call is TRBV6-5, the J call TRBJ2-4, with 12 bases aligning to TRBD1. V dropped 10 bases and J dropped 9; count of bases not matched to a gene: 7. The CDR3 consists of 13 residues. CDR1 and CDR2 from the germline V gene are MNHEY and SVGAGI. Here the CDR3 DNA reads TGTGCCACCGGGACAGGGGGCTTGGGCATTCAGTACTTC. Its protein is CATGTGGLGIQYF.

A word on this clone: The junction differs from germline at one of its ends, possibly a read error. V and J are TRBV5-1 and TRBJ2-7; TRBD1 aligns across 10 bases. This CDR3 contains 14 residues. Germline-derived CDR1 and CDR2 are SGHRS and YFSETQ. The CDR3: CASSLDRGYYEQYF. For the CDR3, the DNA is TGCGCCAGCAGTTTGGACAGGGGGTACTACGAGCAGTACTTC.

Written as DNA, the CDR3 is TGTGCCAGCAGCCAAGATGGGAACACTGAAGCTTTCTTT. The encoded protein is CASSQDGNTEAFF. The chain uses TRBV14 and TRBJ1-1; D gene ambiguous. The CDR3 has 13 amino acids. The V gene's germline CDR1 is SGHDN and CDR2 FVKESK. V was trimmed by 0 bases and J by 1 base, leaving 3 bases between them. The full variable domain, with the rest looked up from reference TRBV14 and TRBJ1-1, is EAGVTQFPSHSVIEKGQTVTLRCDPISGHDNLYWYRRVMGKEIKFLLHFVKESKQDESGMPNNRFLAERTGGTYSTLKVQPAELEDSGVYFCASSQDGNTEAFFGQGTRLTVV.

This chain joins TRBV5-1 and TRBJ2-5; D may correspond to TRBD1 or TRBD2 (5 bases each). The CDR3 is made up of 18 amino acids. With 4 bases removed from V and 5 bases from J, the gap between germline ends came to 27 bases. From germline, CDR1 is SGHRS and CDR2 YFSETQ. The CDR3 coding sequence is TGCGCCAGCAGCCTTACAAACACCAGGCAGGGATGGGAGGAGACCCAGTACTTC. Amino acids: CASSLTNTRQGWEETQYF.

This chain joins TRBV13 and TRBJ2-1; the D gene is possibly TRBD1 (8 bases). V lost 4 bases, J lost 6 bases, and 19 bases lay in between. The CDR3 is 16 residues long. CDR1 is PRHDT and CDR2 is FYEKMQ in the germline V gene (reference sequence). The CDR3 reads CASSSDRGGPSNEQFF. The CDR3 nucleotides are TGTGCCAGCAGCTCCGACAGGGGAGGGCCCTCCAATGAGCAGTTCTTC.

As regards this clone: Other DNA sequences in the same sample also yield this CDR3. This chain uses TRBV4-3 with TRBJ2-1; D is possibly TRBD2 (5 bases). This CDR3 is 16 amino acids long. Trimming pared 0 bases from V and 3 bases from J, leaving 12 bases between. The germline V gene encodes CDR1 LGHNA and CDR2 YSLEER. As DNA, the CDR3 is TGCGCCAGCAGCCAAGACTGGGCGGGCGGCTACAATGAGCAGTTCTTC. Amino acids: CASSQDWAGGYNEQFF.

V usage is TRBV7-6 and J usage is TRBJ2-1; the match to TRBD2 covers 9 bases. With 1 base clipped from V and 0 bases from J, the junction kept 10 bases outside the gene matches. In germline, CDR1 is SGHVS, CDR2 FNYEAQ. The CDR3 contains 19 residues. CDR3 residues: CASSLDGSGGHSSYNEQFF. CDR3 bases: TGTGCCAGCAGCTTAGATGGGAGCGGGGGGCATAGCTCCTACAATGAGCAGTTCTTC.

The chain recombines TRBV6-5 with TRBJ2-5, with TRBD2 matching 8 bases. With V trimmed by 7 bases and J by 4 bases, 11 bases remained unmatched. This CDR3 spans 15 amino acids. Germline values: CDR1 MNHEY, CDR2 SVGAGI. The CDR3 DNA sequence: TGTGCCAGCACCCCTGGTAGTAGCGGGACAGAGACCCAGTACTTC. Translating gives CASTPGSSGTETQYF.

The chain has TRBV9 and TRBJ1-2, with 12 bases aligning to TRBD1. The CDR3 totals 17 residues. The V segment lost 2 bases and the J segment 8 bases; nucleotides outside the gene matches: 13. In germline, CDR1 is SGDLS, CDR2 YYNGEE. CDR3 DNA sequence: TGTGCCAGCAGCGTCTACGGGACAGGGGGCGAGCCGGACGGCTACACCTTC. Amino acids: CASSVYGTGGEPDGYTF.

The CDR3 here is CSVGSGNSYEQYF. DNA of the CDR3: TGCAGCGTGGGAAGCGGGAACTCCTACGAGCAGTACTTC. This chain links TRBV29-1 with TRBJ2-7; the match to TRBD2 covers 7 bases. V was pared by 6 bases and J by 0 bases, with 5 bases of the junction left unmatched. CDR1 and CDR2 (germline): SQVTM, ANQGSEA. The CDR3 sequence is 13 residues long.

The genes are TRBV7-3 and TRBJ2-7, with a tentative D call TRBD2 (6 bases). The germline gives CDR1 SGHTA, CDR2 FQGTGA. V gave up 2 bases and J gave up 2 bases, with 10 bases separating them. This CDR3 contains 14 residues. CDR3 region: CASSLYGGTYEQYF. CDR3 sequence (DNA): TGTGCCAGCAGCTTATACGGGGGAACCTACGAGCAGTACTTC.

This clone was picked up one time. The chain couples TRBV30 to TRBJ2-1; D might be TRBD2 (5 bases). There are 15 residues in the CDR3. V was pared by 2 bases and J by 0 bases, with 11 bases between. Germline lookup yields CDR1 GTSNPN and CDR2 SVGIG (reference sequence). The CDR3 nucleotides read TGTGCCTGGAGTCTCGGGGTTCACTCCTACAATGAGCAGTTCTTC. Protein product: CAWSLGVHSYNEQFF. Complete variable domain (other parts from reference TRBV30 and TRBJ2-1): SQTIHQWPATLVQPVGSPLSLECTVEGTSNPNLYWYRQAAGRGLQLLFYSVGIGQISSEVPQNLSASRPQDRQFILSSKKLLLSDSGFYLCAWSLGVHSYNEQFFGPGTRLTVL.

V and J are TRBV6-6 and TRBJ2-1; tentatively, D is TRBD1 or TRBD2 (5 bases each). The CDR3 contains 15 residues. Per the germline V gene, CDR1 is MNHNY and CDR2 is SVGAGI (reference sequence). Trimming removed 0 bases at V and 6 bases at J, with 12 bases between. Here the CDR3 reads CASSYSGDLPNEQFF. The DNA of the CDR3 is TGTGCCAGCAGTTACTCGGGGGACCTTCCCAATGAGCAGTTCTTC.

V is TRBV7-8 and J is TRBJ2-1, with D unresolved. The CDR3 has 12 residues. In germline, CDR1 is SGHVS, CDR2 FQNEAQ. V dropped 5 bases and J dropped 7 bases, with 9 bases sitting between them. In DNA, the CDR3 is TGTGCCAGCAGCCCGAGATGGAATGAGCAGTTCTTC. As protein: CASSPRWNEQFF.